Reported below is one T cell receptor beta chain. Antigen specificity is unknown. This entry is derived from a study of CD8 T cells in Susac syndrome. Study observations and caveats: It was acknowledged in the study that the number of individuals who were included in its TCR sequencing and HLA analysis was relatively small.

The control group consisted of healthy donors matched for age and sex. TEMRA cells were enriched by FACS, and CD4+ and CD8+ T cells were negatively isolated. After extraction with the RNeasy kit, about 0.45 to 1 ug of the RNA was reverse transcribed using random hexamers. Amplification of TCR beta CDR3 used immunoSEQ multiplex PCR across 54 Vbeta and 13 Jbeta. TCRdb independently ran MiXCR on the immunoSEQ multiplex PCR reads; one entry per CDR3 protein. This sample has about 110,000 distinct CDR3 sequences; roughly 96% occur once, and the top ten carry 0.09% to 0.1%. This sequence originates from a human donor in good health. Sequenced input: CD4+ T cells from PBMCs.

DNA for the CDR3: TGCAGCGCCGAAGGGGGGTCTGGGTCGCAGTATTTT. Protein product: CSAEGGSGSQYF. V usage is TRBV29-1 and J usage is TRBJ2-3; perhaps D is TRBD1 or TRBD2 (6 bases each). CDR3 length equals 12 residues. V was pared by 7 bases and J by 10 bases, with 18 bases between. CDR1 and CDR2 (germline): SQVTM, ANQGSEA.